The 23 T cell receptor beta chains below were found in one sample sequenced in a study of technical replicates of blood from four donors. Here immunoSEQ multiplex PCR was the method, and the copy in TCRdb shows in-frame clones only, minus some. The data contain 60,000 to 80,000 clones, about 90% of them singletons. Sequenced sample: T cells isolated from PBMCs. The source is a human donor in good health.

The rearrangement joins TRBV10-1 to TRBJ2-1; 8 bases agree with TRBD2. V gave up 7 bases and J gave up 9 bases; unmatched junction bases: 14. There are 15 residues in the CDR3. CDR1 WNHNN and CDR2 SYGVQD come from the germline V gene (reference sequence). The CDR3 protein is CASTLGAGGQGEQFF. The CDR3 DNA follows: TGCGCCAGCACCTTGGGGGCGGGAGGTCAGGGTGAGCAGTTCTTC.

This clone showed up just once. The genes are TRBV19 and TRBJ2-2; perhaps TRBD2 as D (6 bases). Germline loops: CDR1 LNHDA, CDR2 SQIVND (reference sequence). This CDR3 region has 14 residues. V dropped 5 bases and J dropped 6 bases, with 13 bases sitting between them. As DNA, the CDR3 is TGTGCCAGTAGTCAGGCCCGGGGGTCCGGGGAGCTGTTTTTT. Amino acids: CASSQARGSGELFF.

J is TRBJ1-5 and V is TRBV29-1; 9 bases are shared with TRBD1. With V trimmed by 7 bases and J by 6 bases, 7 bases remained unmatched. The germline V gene has CDR1 SQVTM and CDR2 ANQGSEA. The CDR3 runs 13 residues. The CDR3 bases are TGCAGCGGGGGACAGGGTGGGGGTCAGCCCCAGCATTTT. Its protein is CSGGQGGGQPQHF.

The chain carries TRBV4-1 and TRBJ2-1; 9 positions agree with TRBD2. CDR3 length equals 13 residues. Germline trimming cut 0 bases from V and 14 bases from J; bases unmatched to any gene: 5. The germline V gene encodes CDR1 MGHRA and CDR2 YSYEKL. Written as DNA, the CDR3 is TGCGCCAGCAGCCAAGATAGAGCGGGAGGCGAGTTCTTC. This translates into CASSQDRAGGEFF.

The rearrangement joins TRBV5-4 to TRBJ2-6, with D perhaps matching TRBD1 (6 bases). This CDR3 is 16 amino acids long. CDR1 and CDR2 from the germline V gene are SGHNT and YYREEE (reference sequence). Trimming cost V 4 bases and J 4 bases, with 15 bases left between them. CDR3 sequence (DNA): TGTGCCAGCAGCAAGGGGGACGTCACCGGGGCCAACGTCCTGACTTTC. Translating gives CASSKGDVTGANVLTF.

The chain combines TRBV27 with TRBJ1-2, with D maybe TRBD1 (6 bases). V was cut by 8 bases and J by 3 bases, with 22 bases left in between. The CDR3 contains 16 residues. Per germline, CDR1 MNHEY and CDR2 SMNVEV (reference sequence). CDR3 coding DNA: TGTGCCAGCGGGATCCTCGGGGACACCTTTTACTATGGCTACACCTTC. It encodes CASGILGDTFYYGYTF.

This clone was recorded only once. The rearrangement joins TRBV11-3 to TRBJ2-2; D is perhaps TRBD1 (5 bases). V was trimmed by 1 base and J by 4 bases, leaving 16 bases between them. This CDR3 spans 17 amino acids. CDR1 and CDR2 (germline): SGHNT, YENEEA. The CDR3 protein is CASSLVGHEGFTGELFF. The CDR3 DNA sequence: TGTGCCAGCAGCTTAGTTGGACATGAAGGTTTCACCGGGGAGCTGTTTTTT.

The chain employs TRBV28 and TRBJ1-4, with 9 positions matching TRBD1. Germline CDR1 is MDHEN and CDR2 is SYDVKM. The trim removed 3 bases at V and 7 bases at J, leaving 3 bases unmatched. The CDR3 is 14 amino acids. The CDR3 loop is CASSFGTGLEKLFF. The DNA of the CDR3 is TGTGCCAGCAGTTTCGGGACAGGGCTTGAAAAACTGTTTTTT.

The J gene is TRBJ1-5, the V gene TRBV6-1, with D perhaps matching TRBD1 (6 bases). Deletions cut 7 bases from V and 2 bases from J, with 9 bases between. Germline CDR1 MNHNS, CDR2 SASEGT. The CDR3 runs to 13 residues. The CDR3 protein is CASKPGGNQPQHF. As DNA, the CDR3 is TGTGCCAGCAAACCAGGGGGCAATCAGCCCCAGCATTTT.

The chain couples TRBV7-9 to TRBJ1-4; 10 bases are shared with TRBD1. The junction had 5 bases not matched to a gene; V was cut back by 2 bases and J by 8 bases. CDR1 SEHNR and CDR2 FQNEAQ come from the germline V gene (reference sequence). The CDR3 consists of 15 residues. The CDR3 region is CASSLFLDRGEKLFF. CDR3 sequence (DNA): TGTGCCAGCAGCTTATTTTTGGACAGGGGGGAAAAACTGTTTTTT.

The chain uses TRBV19 and TRBJ1-5; 7 bases line up with TRBD1. CDR3 size: 15 residues. The germline gives CDR1 LNHDA, CDR2 SQIVND (reference sequence). With 3 bases clipped from V and 6 bases from J, the junction kept 8 bases outside the gene matches. In DNA, the CDR3 is TGTGCCAGTAGTATTCAAGACAGGGCCAGTCAGCCCCAGCATTTT. It is translated as CASSIQDRASQPQHF.

V gene TRBV7-9 combines with J gene TRBJ2-7; no clear D. Per the germline V gene, CDR1 is SEHNR and CDR2 is FQNEAQ (reference sequence). Trimming took 4 bases from V and 5 from J, leaving 12 bases between them. CDR3 length: 13 amino acids. The CDR3 DNA sequence: TGTGCCAGCAGCTATATATCTAGTAACGAGCAGTACTTC. The encoded protein is CASSYISSNEQYF.

This rearrangement joins TRBV6-6 to TRBJ1-2, with D uncertain. This CDR3 contains 14 residues. The V and J ends lost 6 bases and 0 bases respectively, with 11 bases between them. The germline CDR1 and CDR2 sequences are MNHNY and SVGAGI (reference sequence). DNA of the CDR3: TGTGCCAGCAGCCCAGAAGTTACTAACTATGGCTACACCTTC. Its protein product is CASSPEVTNYGYTF.

This clone turned up a few times. The rearrangement uses TRBV30 and TRBJ2-1, with D uncertain. Germline V CDR1 and CDR2: GTSNPN, SVGIG (reference sequence). The CDR3 is 11 amino acids. V lost 1 base to trimming and J lost 7 bases, with 5 bases between them. The CDR3, as DNA: TGTGCCTGGAGTGAGCCTAATGAGCAGTTCTTC. Translation gives CAWSEPNEQFF.

The V call is TRBV7-3, the J call TRBJ2-1, with 9 bases identical to TRBD1. CDR3 length equals 16 residues. Unmatched junction bases numbered 8, after V lost 5 bases and J lost 3 bases. Germline loops: CDR1 SGHTA, CDR2 FQGTGA. Here the CDR3 reads CASSKQGAKLYNEQFF. CDR3 in DNA: TGTGCCAGCAGCAAACAGGGGGCGAAGCTCTACAATGAGCAGTTCTTC.

The chain is built from TRBV6-6 and TRBJ2-3; TRBD2 matches 7 bases. The V gene end was trimmed by 0 bases and the J gene end by 5 bases; junction bases not matched to a gene: 8. The germline V gene has CDR1 MNHNY and CDR2 SVGAGI (reference sequence). This CDR3 region has 16 residues. The CDR3 reads CASSYSGGSSRDTQYF. Written as DNA, the CDR3 is TGTGCCAGCAGTTACTCTGGCGGGAGCAGTCGAGATACGCAGTATTTT.

The CDR3 sequence is CASSQQGVNTEAFF. The CDR3 coding sequence is TGTGCCAGCAGTCAGCAGGGGGTGAACACTGAAGCTTTCTTT. J is TRBJ1-1 and V is TRBV28; 7 bases are a match to TRBD1. The CDR3 extends over 14 amino acids. The germline CDR1 and CDR2 sequences are MDHEN and SYDVKM. Germline trimming cut 5 bases from V and 0 bases from J; bases unmatched to any gene: 3.

This clone was observed a handful of times. The chain recombines TRBV5-1 with TRBJ2-7, with 9 bases that match TRBD1. CDR3 length: 14 residues. V lost 4 bases to trimming and J lost 7 bases; unmatched junction nucleotides: 9. Germline loops: CDR1 SGHRS, CDR2 YFSETQ. CDR3 sequence (DNA): TGCGCCAGCAGCGGGGACAGGGTACCGAGAGAGCAGTACTTC. Translated, it gives CASSGDRVPREQYF. The complete variable domain, with remaining parts taken from reference TRBV5-1 and TRBJ2-7, reads KAGVTQTPRYLIKTRGQQVTLSCSPISGHRSVSWYQQTPGQGLQFLFEYFSETQRNKGNFPGRFSGRQFSNSRSEMNVSTLELGDSALYLCASSGDRVPREQYFGPGTRLTVT.

The rearrangement links TRBV28 to TRBJ2-4; a weak D match, TRBD1 (5 bases). This CDR3 has 15 amino acids. Trimming shortened V by 6 bases and J by 0 bases, and 12 bases separated the two germline ends. The V gene's germline CDR1 is MDHEN and CDR2 SYDVKM. The CDR3 loop reads CASSRQSLAKNIQYF. For the CDR3, the DNA is TGTGCCAGCAGCAGACAGTCCTTAGCCAAAAACATTCAGTACTTC.

This clone was observed once. V and J are TRBV28 and TRBJ1-2; no reliable D call. The CDR3 is 10 amino acids. Germline lookup yields CDR1 MDHEN and CDR2 SYDVKM. The V and J ends lost 8 bases and 5 bases respectively, with 6 bases between them. This CDR3 reads CASSSYGYTF. CDR3 nucleotides: TGTGCCAGCTCTTCTTATGGCTACACCTTC.

The rearrangement uses TRBV30 and TRBJ2-1; 11 bases are a match to TRBD2. This CDR3 is built from 18 residues. The ends lost 0 bases at V and 3 bases at J; junction bases unmatched: 10. Looked up from germline, CDR1 is GTSNPN and CDR2 is SVGIG (reference sequence). The CDR3 protein is CAWSVWLAGGGSYNEQFF. For the CDR3, the DNA is TGTGCCTGGAGTGTTTGGCTAGCGGGAGGTGGAAGCTACAATGAGCAGTTCTTC.

This clone came up a few times. The chain employs TRBV27 and TRBJ1-1, with D possibly TRBD1 on 5 matching bases. This CDR3 is built from 13 residues. Germline V gene data show CDR1 as MNHEY and CDR2 as SMNVEV (reference sequence). Trimming took off 5 bases at V and 5 bases at J, with 12 bases between the two ends. CDR3 DNA: TGTGCCAGCAGTCACGGAGGGGCGACTGAAGCTTTCTTT. Its translation: CASSHGGATEAFF.

J is TRBJ2-1 and V is TRBV30; a weak D match, TRBD2 (6 bases). This CDR3 spans 13 amino acids. V dropped 2 bases and J dropped 10 bases, with 15 bases sitting between them. Germline CDR1 is GTSNPN and CDR2 is SVGIG (reference sequence). The CDR3 DNA sequence: TGTGCCTGGAGTAGGGGTCGGGGGTACGAGCAGTTCTTC. It specifies CAWSRGRGYEQFF.